The entry that follows covers one T cell receptor beta chain sequence. The record originates from a study of blood T cell repertoires in COVID-19. Study in general: Both acute and convalescent COVID-19 samples were obtained from the United States, Italy and Spain. PBMCs, B-cell-depleted T cells, or T cells were the source of the cDNA or gDNA that made up the material.

The CDR3 is made up of 15 amino acids. V was shortened by 2 bases and J by 7 bases, with 13 bases between the two germline ends. The germline gives CDR1 SGHNT, CDR2 YYREEE (reference sequence). This table comes from immunoSEQ multiplex PCR, and its TCRdb copy is limited to in-frame clones, with some not included. Of about 230,000 clones listed, 65% to 85% were seen once; the top ten hold approximately 7.9%. The source is an elderly woman with acute or convalescent COVID-19. The chain uses TRBV5-4 and TRBJ1-6, with D possibly TRBD1 on 5 matching bases. The sequencing sample was made of peripheral blood. The CDR3: CASSFTGAKNSPLHF. For the CDR3, the DNA is TGTGCCAGCAGCTTTACAGGCGCGAAGAATTCACCCCTCCACTTT.